One and the same sample provided the 12 T cell receptor beta chains below, sequenced in a study of T cell changes during pregnancy in multiple sclerosis. Sequencing used immunoSEQ multiplex PCR; TCRdb keeps in-frame clones, though not all of them. This table has fewer than 45,000 clones, about 94% appearing once. Sample: CD8+ T cells from peripheral blood mononuclear cells, taken in the third trimester of pregnancy. Every receptor here comes from a female donor with multiple sclerosis, enrolled in a pregnancy study.

The chain couples TRBV2 to TRBJ2-5; weak D call: TRBD2 (6 bases). Per germline, CDR1 SNHLY and CDR2 FYNNEI. V lost 0 bases and J lost 5, with 13 bases in between. The CDR3 totals 15 residues. CDR3 in amino acids: CASSEAGPDYETQYF. The CDR3 bases are TGTGCCAGCAGTGAAGCAGGGCCGGACTACGAGACCCAGTACTTC.

The chain recombines TRBV4-1 with TRBJ2-7, with a tentative D call TRBD1 (5 bases). V lost 4 bases, J lost 3 bases, and 16 bases lay in between. Germline assignment: CDR1 MGHRA and CDR2 YSYEKL. This CDR3 is 15 amino acids long. DNA for the CDR3: TGCGCCAGCAGCCCAGGGCAGGGCTTTCACTACGAGCAGTACTTC. This translates into CASSPGQGFHYEQYF.

This CDR3 reads CASSPRDYNEQFF. CDR3 nucleotides: TGTGCCAGCAGCCCCCGGGACTACAATGAGCAGTTCTTC. The chain carries TRBV13 and TRBJ2-1; D may be TRBD2 (5 bases). Per the germline V gene, CDR1 is PRHDT and CDR2 is FYEKMQ (reference sequence). The CDR3 sequence is 13 residues long. The V and J ends lost 5 bases and 3 bases respectively, with 8 bases between them.

This clone was observed a single time. This chain links TRBV27 with TRBJ2-7; 10 bases agree with TRBD2. This CDR3 contains 14 residues. J gave up 5 bases and V 2 bases, and 3 bases lay outside the gene matches. Germline CDR1 MNHEY, CDR2 SMNVEV (reference sequence). CDR3 DNA sequence: TGTGCCAGCAGTTTACTGGGACTAGCGAACGAGCAGTACTTC. Its translation is CASSLLGLANEQYF.

This clone appeared once. The V call is TRBV19, the J call TRBJ2-1, with D uncertain. Germline V gives CDR1 LNHDA, CDR2 SQIVND (reference sequence). The V end lost 3 bases, the J end lost 0 bases, and 9 bases lay between the germline ends. The CDR3 loop spans 15 amino acids. The CDR3 bases are TGTGCCAGTAGTATTTTTGGTAGCTCCTACAATGAGCAGTTCTTC. As protein: CASSIFGSSYNEQFF.

The J gene is TRBJ2-7, the V gene TRBV5-6; D possibly corresponds to TRBD2 (6 bases). This CDR3 is 14 amino acids long. V was pared by 4 bases and J by 3 bases, with 14 bases between. Germline V gene data show CDR1 as SGHDT and CDR2 as YYEEEE. Here the CDR3 DNA reads TGTGCCAGCAGCGACGGGGGAGGCTTCTACGAGCAGTACTTC. It translates to CASSDGGGFYEQYF.

The rearrangement links TRBV4-1 to TRBJ2-7, with 8 bases fitting TRBD2. The CDR3 consists of 14 residues. Germline lookup yields CDR1 MGHRA and CDR2 YSYEKL. The junction had 3 bases not matched to a gene; V was cut back by 2 bases and J by 3 bases. CDR3 protein: CASSQSGSVYEQYF. CDR3 in DNA: TGCGCCAGCAGCCAAAGCGGGAGTGTCTACGAGCAGTACTTC.

This sequence joins TRBV7-2 and TRBJ2-7; TRBD1 aligns across 8 bases. V lost 1 base and J lost 6; bases outside the gene matches: 5. The CDR3 covers 14 residues. Germline lookup yields CDR1 SGHTA and CDR2 FQGNSA. This CDR3 is CASSLGRGLIEQYF. CDR3 DNA sequence: TGTGCCAGCAGCTTAGGCAGGGGGCTTATCGAGCAGTACTTC.

V gene TRBV7-9 combines with J gene TRBJ2-5; 10 positions match TRBD2. There are 15 residues in the CDR3. The J segment lost 3 bases and the V segment lost 7 bases, leaving 8 bases of the junction unmatched. From germline, CDR1 is SEHNR and CDR2 FQNEAQ (reference sequence). The CDR3, as DNA: TGTGCCAGCACCCCCTCCGGGACTAGCGAAGAGACCCAGTACTTC. Amino acid sequence: CASTPSGTSEETQYF. Together with reference TRBV7-9 and TRBJ2-5, the CDR3 gives the full variable domain: DTGVSQNPRHKITKRGQNVTFRCDPISEHNRLYWYRQTLGQGPEFLTYFQNEAQLEKSRLLSDRFSAERPKGSFSTLEIQRTEQGDSAMYLCASTPSGTSEETQYFGPGTRLLVL.

This sequence joins TRBV13 and TRBJ2-1; TRBD2 might be the D (6 bases). Trimming shortened V by 0 bases and J by 8 bases, and 14 bases separated the two germline ends. Germline CDR1 reads PRHDT; CDR2 reads FYEKMQ (reference sequence). This CDR3 has 15 amino acids. CDR3 DNA: TGTGCCAGCAGCTTAGGGGGGGGAACTAGCTATGAGCAGTTCTTC. It is translated as CASSLGGGTSYEQFF.

This clone has more than one count but fewer than ten. This chain uses TRBV29-1 with TRBJ2-1; perhaps TRBD1 as D (5 bases). V lost 6 bases to trimming and J lost 6 bases, with 12 bases between them. The CDR3 is made up of 12 amino acids. The germline gives CDR1 SQVTM, CDR2 ANQGSEA. The CDR3 DNA is TGCAGCGTGCCAGCAGGGTCCAATGAGCAGTTCTTC. It translates to CSVPAGSNEQFF.

The rearrangement links TRBV6-5 to TRBJ2-7; 9 bases are shared with TRBD2. The CDR3 has 14 amino acids. Per germline, CDR1 MNHEY and CDR2 SVGAGI. J gave up 5 bases and V 0 bases, and 2 bases lay outside the gene matches. CDR3 DNA: TGTGCCAGCAGTTACTCGGCTAGCGGGGACGAGCAGTACTTC. It translates to CASSYSASGDEQYF.